The next 30 T cell receptor beta chains were all read from a single sample in a study of Graves' ophthalmopathy and Graves' hyperthyroidism. Transcripts of RNA were the source for amplifying TCR beta CDR3 regions. After a first-round RT-PCR with HTBI primers, a second-round multiplex PCR was run. TCRdb re-called the multiplex PCR reads through MiXCR, storing one row per CDR3 protein. The sample consists of about 1.1 million distinct CDR3 sequences, about 35% of them appearing once. The sample was peripheral blood or thyroid tissue (not recorded which). These receptors all stem from an adult man with Graves' hyperthyroidism.

In this sample, this clonotype turned up many times. The rearrangement joins TRBV15 to TRBJ2-7; D may be TRBD2 (6 bases). This CDR3 contains 14 residues. Trimming removed 0 bases at V and 6 bases at J, with 12 bases between. Germline V CDR1 and CDR2: LNHNV, YYDKDF (reference sequence). CDR3 in amino acids: CATSRDPAGTEQYF. CDR3 nucleotide sequence: TGTGCCACCAGCAGAGATCCCGCGGGGACCGAGCAGTACTTC. Based on the CDR3 plus reference TRBV15 and TRBJ2-7, the full variable domain is DAMVIQNPRYQVTQFGKPVTLSCSQTLNHNVMYWYQQKSSQAPKLLFHYYDKDFNNEADTPDNFQSRRPNTSFCFLDIRSPGLGDTAMYLCATSRDPAGTEQYFGPGTRLTVT.

This clonotype was seen only once. The rearrangement uses TRBV19 and TRBJ2-7; a weak D match, TRBD1 (6 bases). Trimming left V 2 bases short and J 6 bases short, with 14 bases between. Germline V gene data show CDR1 as LNHDA and CDR2 as SQIVND (reference sequence). The CDR3 covers 14 residues. This CDR3 is CASSIRRGSREQYF. The CDR3 DNA reads as TGTGCCAGTAGTATACGCAGGGGATCCCGCGAGCAGTACTTC.

Points on this clonotype: The junction does not match germline at one end; this may be a read error. Here the CDR3 DNA reads TGCAGCGTTGTGGGGAGGTACGGGCAGTACTTC. Protein sequence: CSVVGRYGQYF. The chain has TRBV29-1 and TRBJ2-7, with a tentative D call TRBD2 (6 bases). The germline V gene encodes CDR1 SQVTM and CDR2 ANQGSEA. CDR3 length: 11 amino acids.

Concerning this clonotype itself: Being one base from a much bigger clone, this may be a read error. The chain joins TRBV2 to TRBJ2-7; D uncertain. Germline V gene lookup returns CDR1 SNHLY and CDR2 FYNNEI. The CDR3 is 12 residues long. Here the CDR3 reads CASSQDVYGQYF. In DNA, the CDR3 is TGTGCCAGCAGCCAAGACGTTTACGGGCAGTACTTC.

The chain recombines TRBV27 with TRBJ1-2; D might be TRBD1 (5 bases). The CDR3 runs 16 residues. V lost 6 bases to trimming and J lost 0 bases, with 17 bases between them. Germline assignment: CDR1 MNHEY and CDR2 SMNVEV (reference sequence). CDR3 protein: CASSTFGGKSNYGYTF. The CDR3 DNA reads as TGTGCCAGCAGCACATTCGGGGGAAAGTCTAACTATGGCTACACCTTC.

This clonotype was detected a few times. The chain has TRBV7-2 and TRBJ1-6; possible D gene TRBD1, 6 bases. Trimming removed 5 bases from V and 6 bases from J, with 17 bases in between. The CDR3 loop spans 16 amino acids. CDR1 SGHTA and CDR2 FQGNSA come from the germline V gene. CDR3: CASSQQGQGLNSPLHF. The CDR3 DNA is TGTGCCAGCAGCCAACAGGGACAAGGACTTAATTCACCCCTCCACTTT. The whole variable domain, filled in from reference TRBV7-2 and TRBJ1-6, reads GAGVSQSPSNKVTEKGKDVELRCDPISGHTALYWYRQSLGQGLEFLIYFQGNSAPDKSGLPSDRFSAERTGGSVSTLTIQRTQQEDSAVYLCASSQQGQGLNSPLHFGNGTRLTVT.

The CDR3 reads CASRYRRTTGDQNTGELFF. The CDR3 DNA follows: TGTGCCAGCAGGTACCGGCGAACGACAGGGGACCAGAACACCGGGGAGCTGTTTTTT. The genes are TRBV2 and TRBJ2-2; 8 bases match TRBD1. CDR1 is SNHLY and CDR2 is FYNNEI in the germline V gene. This CDR3 contains 19 residues. V was pared by 6 bases and J by 1 base, with 16 bases of the junction left unmatched.

This clonotype was seen more than once but under ten times. The gene calls are TRBV7-9 and TRBJ1-6, with D tentatively TRBD1 (6 bases). The CDR3 runs 13 residues. V gave up 5 bases and J gave up 9 bases, with 11 bases separating them. The germline V gene has CDR1 SEHNR and CDR2 FQNEAQ (reference sequence). CDR3 DNA sequence: TGTGCCAGCAGCGCAGGGGCCGGTTCACCCCTCCACTTT. Its translation: CASSAGAGSPLHF.

The chain employs TRBV2 and TRBJ2-2, with 11 bases matching TRBD1. V lost 6 bases, J lost 3 bases, and 6 bases stayed unmatched. Germline V gene data show CDR1 as SNHLY and CDR2 as FYNNEI. This CDR3 region has 16 residues. CDR3 nucleotides: TGTGCCAGCAGCGATCCGGGACAGGGGGACACCGGGGAGCTGTTTTTT. Translation gives CASSDPGQGDTGELFF.

CDR3 sequence (DNA): TGTGCCAGCAGCGCGCGCCTGGGCGGACAGGGGGCCAACACTGAAGCTTTCTTT. It codes for CASSARLGGQGANTEAFF. V gene TRBV9 combines with J gene TRBJ1-1; 11 bases line up with TRBD1. The CDR3 consists of 18 residues. Germline CDR1 reads SGDLS; CDR2 reads YYNGEE. J gave up 2 bases and V 3 bases, and 12 bases lay outside the gene matches.

Concerning this clonotype itself: One junction end does not reproduce the germline sequence, and a read error may be involved. The rearrangement links TRBV25-1 to TRBJ1-4; 9 bases align to TRBD1. The CDR3 sequence is 13 residues long. Germline V gene data show CDR1 as MGHDK and CDR2 as SYGVNS. CDR3 sequence: CVSITGGGEKLFF. CDR3 nucleotides: TGTGTCAGCATTACAGGGGGCGGTGAAAAACTGTTTTTT. The entire variable domain, with the rest obtained from reference TRBV25-1 and TRBJ1-4, is as follows: EADIYQTPRYLVIGTGKKITLECSQTMGHDKMYWYQQDPGMELHLIHYSYGVNSTEKGDLSSESTVSRIRTEHFPLTLESARPSHTSQYLCVSITGGGEKLFFGSGTQLSVL.

A few counts support this clonotype. This chain connects TRBV3-1 to TRBJ1-1, with D perhaps TRBD1 (6 bases). The CDR3 is 14 amino acids. Trimming left V 1 base short and J 10 bases short, with 16 bases between. The germline gives CDR1 LGHDT, CDR2 YNNKEL (reference sequence). CDR3 amino acids: CASSQVGGFAVAFF. The DNA of the CDR3 is TGTGCCAGCAGCCAAGTAGGGGGATTCGCGGTAGCTTTCTTT.

About this clonotype: This may be a read error, as it is one base from a much larger clone. The chain employs TRBV10-3 and TRBJ2-7; 9 positions match TRBD1. Germline V gene lookup returns CDR1 ENHRY and CDR2 SYGVKD. Trimming at V came to 4 bases and at J to 4 bases, leaving 8 bases not matched to a gene. The CDR3 loop spans 15 amino acids. CDR3 in DNA: TGTGCCATCAGTGCCAGGACAGGGGAATTTTACGAGCAGTACTTC. It encodes CAISARTGEFYEQYF.

The table lists this clonotype with many counts. The chain carries TRBV7-2 and TRBJ2-5, with TRBD2 identical over 9 bases. Unmatched junction bases numbered 6, after V lost 6 bases and J lost 4 bases. Per germline, CDR1 SGHTA and CDR2 FQGNSA. The CDR3 is 14 residues long. The CDR3 region is CASSRAGGPETQYF. In DNA, the CDR3 is TGTGCCAGCAGTCGGGCGGGAGGGCCAGAGACCCAGTACTTC.

Comments on this clonotype: A much larger clone sits a single nucleotide away, making a read error possible. V and J are TRBV7-2 and TRBJ1-5; 8 bases agree with TRBD2. The end of the DNA fits TRBJ2-3 better, so the J call may be wrong. The CDR3 contains 14 residues. The germline CDR1 and CDR2 sequences are SGHTA and FQGNSA. The CDR3 loop is CASSYREGVDPQYF. The CDR3 coding sequence is TGTGCCAGCAGCTACCGGGAGGGCGTTGATCCCCAGTATTTT.

The count of this clonotype is one. A much bigger clone sits one base away, suggesting this may be a read error. The chain links TRBV10-3 to TRBJ1-5, with D tentatively TRBD1 (5 bases). This CDR3 comprises 15 residues. Trimming shortened V by 1 base and J by 0 bases, and 7 bases separated the two germline ends. CDR1 is ENHRY, CDR2 SYGVKD, per germline. The CDR3 protein is CAISEWGVSNQPQHF. In DNA, the CDR3 is TGTGCCATCAGTGAGTGGGGGGTTAGCAATCAGCCCCAGCATTTT.

The rearrangement links TRBV4-3 to TRBJ2-7; D possibly corresponds to TRBD1 (6 bases). V lost 0 bases to trimming and J lost 1 base, with 16 bases between them. Germline lookup yields CDR1 LGHNA and CDR2 YSLEER. The CDR3 spans 17 residues. The CDR3 DNA is TGCGCCAGCAGCCAAGATTCAGGCCGGGACATTTCCTACGAGCAGTACTTC. Protein sequence: CASSQDSGRDISYEQYF.

V usage is TRBV28 and J usage is TRBJ2-5; TRBD2 aligns across 7 bases. In germline, CDR1 is MDHEN, CDR2 SYDVKM. The length of the CDR3 is 16 residues. V was clipped by 3 bases and J by 4 bases; unmatched bases: 11. CDR3 coding DNA: TGTGCCAGCAGTTTCAGTCGCGGCGGGAGACGAGAGACCCAGTACTTC. This translates into CASSFSRGGRRETQYF.

This clonotype was counted only a few times. The chain couples TRBV20-1 to TRBJ2-2; perhaps TRBD1 as D (6 bases). Germline CDR1 reads DFQATT; CDR2 reads SNEGSKA (reference sequence). V was pared by 2 bases and J by 1 base, with 17 bases between. This CDR3 is 17 amino acids long. Written as DNA, the CDR3 is TGCAGTGCTAGAAGAGAATGGGGACAACTGAACACCGGGGAGCTGTTTTTT. This encodes CSARREWGQLNTGELFF.

V gene TRBV28 combines with J gene TRBJ2-7; the D gene could be TRBD1 or TRBD2 (6 bases each). The CDR3 runs 15 residues. Trimming stripped 9 bases from V and 3 bases from J, with 21 bases between. Germline-derived CDR1 and CDR2 are MDHEN and SYDVKM. The CDR3 coding sequence is TGTGCCAGTTGTCCATCGGGGGCCGAACGCTACGAGCAGTACTTC. Translation: CASCPSGAERYEQYF.

The rearrangement joins TRBV10-3 to TRBJ1-3; maybe TRBD1 (5 bases). Germline CDR1 is ENHRY and CDR2 is SYGVKD. V lost 10 bases and J 16 bases, leaving 23 bases between the germline ends. This CDR3 spans 12 amino acids. The CDR3 DNA reads TGTGCCAGCAGACGAGGTTACGGGGCCGGGTATTTT. Its translation is CASRRGYGAGYF.

The chain has TRBV5-4 and TRBJ2-2; maybe TRBD2 (6 bases). Germline V gene sequence: CDR1 SGHNT, CDR2 YYREEE (reference sequence). CDR3 size: 16 residues. Trimming pared 4 bases from V and 4 bases from J, leaving 17 bases between. The CDR3 is CASSPAGLEVTGELFF. For the CDR3, the DNA is TGTGCCAGCAGCCCGGCGGGGTTGGAGGTCACCGGGGAGCTGTTTTTT.

This clonotype was observed many times. The chain links TRBV12-3 or TRBV12-4 to TRBJ1-2, with a tentative D call TRBD1 (5 bases). V was trimmed by 6 bases and J by 0 bases, leaving 8 bases between them. This CDR3 region has 13 residues. The CDR3 DNA follows: TGTGCCAGCAGGGACACCCCTAACTATGGCTACACCTTC. It is translated as CASRDTPNYGYTF.

This clonotype was found a few times. J is TRBJ1-5 and V is TRBV19, with D unclear. Trimming left V 3 bases short and J 4 bases short, with 13 bases between. In germline, CDR1 is LNHDA, CDR2 SQIVND (reference sequence). This CDR3 has 15 amino acids. The DNA for the CDR3 is TGTGCCAGTAGTATGTCGTCAGTAGGGAATCAGCCCCAGCATTTT. This sequence encodes CASSMSSVGNQPQHF.

The chain recombines TRBV12-3 or TRBV12-4 with TRBJ1-2; a weak D match, TRBD1 (5 bases). Between the trimmed V and J ends, which lost 6 bases and 0 bases, there was a span of 14 bases. The CDR3 loop spans 15 amino acids. The CDR3 loop is CASSAWGLTNYGYTF. CDR3 sequence (DNA): TGTGCCAGCAGCGCATGGGGACTGACTAACTATGGCTACACCTTC.

V usage is TRBV4-1 and J usage is TRBJ2-7, with D unclear. V dropped 4 bases and J dropped 2 bases, with 15 bases sitting between them. Germline loops: CDR1 MGHRA, CDR2 YSYEKL. There are 15 residues in the CDR3. The CDR3 loop is CASSRDQPPAYEQYF. The CDR3 bases are TGCGCCAGCAGCCGCGATCAACCGCCAGCCTACGAGCAGTACTTC.

This clonotype was observed a handful of times. At one of its ends the junction is not consistent with the germline gene, which may arise from a read error. The rearrangement uses TRBV10-3 and TRBJ1-5; D is unclear. The CDR3 is 14 residues long. The germline V gene has CDR1 ENHRY and CDR2 SYGVKD. The CDR3 spells CASSSIPIGQPQHF. CDR3 in DNA: TGTGCCAGCAGTTCGATACCTATCGGACAGCCCCAGCATTTT.

Ten or more counts support this clonotype. The chain is built from TRBV20-1 and TRBJ2-2; 7 bases match TRBD1. The CDR3 covers 14 residues. The V segment lost 3 bases and the J segment 2 bases; nucleotides outside the gene matches: 3. The germline V gene has CDR1 DFQATT and CDR2 SNEGSKA (reference sequence). CDR3 sequence reads: CSASGTANTGELFF. Here the CDR3 DNA reads TGCAGTGCTAGTGGGACAGCAAACACCGGGGAGCTGTTTTTT.

The chain links TRBV2 to TRBJ2-1; D possibly corresponds to TRBD1 (5 bases). The CDR3 totals 12 residues. Trimming stripped 7 bases from V and 6 bases from J, with 10 bases between. Germline CDR1 SNHLY, CDR2 FYNNEI. CDR3 protein: CASTRGTNEQFF. CDR3 nucleotide sequence: TGTGCCAGCACTAGGGGAACCAATGAGCAGTTCTTC.

This chain links TRBV7-3 with TRBJ2-5, with 10 nucleotides matching TRBD2. J was trimmed by 0 bases and V by 5 bases; bases with no gene match: 9. The germline V gene has CDR1 SGHTA and CDR2 FQGTGA. The CDR3 loop spans 17 amino acids. Here the CDR3 reads CASSRGQREGHQETQYF. The CDR3 DNA follows: TGTGCCAGCAGCCGGGGCCAGCGGGAGGGACACCAAGAGACCCAGTACTTC.